Presented here are 8 T cell receptor beta chains from one specimen sequenced in a study of blood T cell repertoires in COVID-19 (dated by TCRdb to about 2020). The library was generated by the immunoSEQ multiplex PCR assay. TCRdb obtained this table from immuneACCESS and retained in-frame rearrangements with V and J assigned. These tables miss some clones; where compared with another copy, unresolved V genes account for less than half of the shortfall, and the remainder is unexplained. The sample table holds almost 100,000 clones, of which about 89% were seen once. Under 13% of the sample comes from the top ten. Sequencing was done on a sample of peripheral blood. These receptor sequences come from a man over 45 with acute or convalescent COVID-19.

This chain uses TRBV5-1 with TRBJ2-5; TRBD1 aligns across 11 bases. The V segment lost 6 bases and the J segment 5 bases; nucleotides outside the gene matches: 6. Germline-derived CDR1 and CDR2 are SGHRS and YFSETQ. The CDR3 sequence is 14 residues long. In DNA form, the CDR3 reads TGCGCCAGCACGTGGACAGGGGGCAGTGAGACCCAGTACTTC. This translates into CASTWTGGSETQYF. The full variable domain, its missing parts supplied by reference TRBV5-1 and TRBJ2-5, is KAGVTQTPRYLIKTRGQQVTLSCSPISGHRSVSWYQQTPGQGLQFLFEYFSETQRNKGNFPGRFSGRQFSNSRSEMNVSTLELGDSALYLCASTWTGGSETQYFGPGTRLLVL.

The chain is built from TRBV27 and TRBJ2-3, with a weak D call TRBD2 (6 bases). V lost 1 base and J 4 bases, leaving 12 bases between the germline ends. This CDR3 is built from 15 residues. Per the germline V gene, CDR1 is MNHEY and CDR2 is SMNVEV (reference sequence). DNA for the CDR3: TGTGCCAGCAGTTTATACGGGAGCAGCGCAGATACGCAGTATTTT. It yields the protein CASSLYGSSADTQYF.

On this clone: The junction departs from germline at one end; a sequencing error may be responsible. This sequence joins TRBV7-7 and TRBJ2-5; 8 bases match TRBD2. The CDR3 is 16 residues long. The germline gives CDR1 SSHAT, CDR2 FNYEAQ (reference sequence). For the CDR3, the DNA is TGTGCTAGCAGCTTAGGGGGGACTAGGGGAACAGAGACCCAGTACTTC. Translating gives CASSLGGTRGTETQYF.

The V call is TRBV18, the J call TRBJ1-2, with TRBD1 as a possible D gene (5 bases). The V end lost 2 bases, the J end lost 6 bases, and 7 bases lay between the germline ends. This CDR3 region has 12 residues. Germline loops: CDR1 KGHSH, CDR2 LQKENI. CDR3 bases: TGTGCCAGCTCACCAGTAGGGGATGGCTACACCTTC. Protein sequence: CASSPVGDGYTF.

The gene calls are TRBV6-5 and TRBJ2-7; perhaps TRBD2 as D (5 bases). Trimming pared 6 bases from V and 4 bases from J, leaving 16 bases between. Germline V gene data show CDR1 as MNHEY and CDR2 as SVGAGI. The CDR3 consists of 14 residues. The CDR3 loop reads CASSSPWEKYEQYF. The CDR3 DNA is TGTGCCAGCAGCTCCCCTTGGGAGAAGTACGAGCAGTACTTC.

The gene calls are TRBV7-9 and TRBJ2-3; TRBD2 is a possible D gene (5 bases). V dropped 5 bases and J dropped 0 bases, with 15 bases sitting between them. Germline CDR1 SEHNR, CDR2 FQNEAQ (reference sequence). The CDR3 extends over 16 amino acids. DNA for the CDR3: TGTGCCAGCAGCCCGCTAGCTGCTACTAGCACAGATACGCAGTATTTT. The encoded protein is CASSPLAATSTDTQYF. The variable domain in full, completed from reference TRBV7-9 and TRBJ2-3, reads DTGVSQNPRHKITKRGQNVTFRCDPISEHNRLYWYRQTLGQGPEFLTYFQNEAQLEKSRLLSDRFSAERPKGSFSTLEIQRTEQGDSAMYLCASSPLAATSTDTQYFGPGTRLTVL.

This clone has just a few counts. The gene calls are TRBV19 and TRBJ2-2; 8 bases agree with TRBD1. Looked up from germline, CDR1 is LNHDA and CDR2 is SQIVND (reference sequence). The CDR3 runs to 15 residues. The V gene end was trimmed by 6 bases and the J gene end by 7 bases; junction bases not matched to a gene: 10. In DNA, the CDR3 is TGTGCCAGTAGAAGTCTCAGGGGGCGTATCGGGGAGCTGTTTTTT. This gives the protein CASRSLRGRIGELFF.

In this sample, this clone turned up a few times. This rearrangement joins TRBV19 to TRBJ2-2; a possible D gene is TRBD1 (5 bases). Trimming shortened V by 3 bases and J by 7 bases, and 18 bases separated the two germline ends. The CDR3 consists of 16 residues. Germline V lookup: CDR1 LNHDA, CDR2 SQIVND (reference sequence). The CDR3 DNA reads as TGTGCCAGTAGTATTATAGCAGGGAAAAGGGACGGGGAGCTGTTTTTT. It specifies CASSIIAGKRDGELFF.